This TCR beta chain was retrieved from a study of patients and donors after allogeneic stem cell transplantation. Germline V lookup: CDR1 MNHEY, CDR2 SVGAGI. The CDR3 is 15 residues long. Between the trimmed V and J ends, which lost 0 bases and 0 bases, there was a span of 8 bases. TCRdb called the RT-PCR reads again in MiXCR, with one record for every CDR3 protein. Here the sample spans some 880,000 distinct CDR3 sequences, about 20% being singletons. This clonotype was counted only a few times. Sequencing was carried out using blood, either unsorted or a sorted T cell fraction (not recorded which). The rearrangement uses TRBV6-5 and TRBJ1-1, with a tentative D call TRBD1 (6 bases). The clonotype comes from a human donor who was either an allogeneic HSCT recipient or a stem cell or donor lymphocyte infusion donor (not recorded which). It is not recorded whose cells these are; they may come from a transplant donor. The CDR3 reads CASSYSGHLNTEAFF. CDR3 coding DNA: TGTGCCAGCAGTTACTCGGGACACCTGAACACTGAAGCTTTCTTT.